This T cell receptor beta chain was identified in a study of blood T cells in healthy people across ages. Researchers collected around 10 milliliters of peripheral blood from every single donor. A minimum of 6 million PBMCs was isolated per sample. Combining a sample-barcoded 5' primer with a J-beta primer mix, a second PCR ran for about 7 to 11 cycles. A 12-random-nucleotide template-switch adaptor tagged each cDNA molecule. TCRdb independently ran MiXCR on the 5' RACE reads; one entry per CDR3 protein. The data contain about 1,000,000 distinct CDR3 sequences, 45% of them singletons. From germline, CDR1 is LNHNV and CDR2 YYDKDF (reference sequence). Trimming removed 1 base from V and 5 bases from J, with 11 bases in between. The CDR3 has 14 residues.

The TCR originated in a woman aged 60 to 75 in good health. The rearrangement joins TRBV15 to TRBJ2-5, with D uncertain. Sequenced: blood. The DNA of the CDR3 is TGTGCCACCAGCAGAGCCGGGTCTGGGGAGACCCAGTACTTC. This sequence encodes CATSRAGSGETQYF.